One and the same sample provided the 26 T cell receptor beta chains below, sequenced in a study of glioma-infiltrating T cells. The iRepertoire nested amplicon-rescue multiplex PCR amplified TCR alpha and beta CDR3s from RNA. TCRdb fed the multiplex PCR reads into MiXCR, producing one record per CDR3 protein. The table lists 100,000 to 150,000 distinct CDR3 sequences, roughly 23% of them singletons. Input material: glioma tissue, nonneoplastic brain tissue, or PBMCs (not recorded which). Receptors originate from a human donor with low-grade glioma or glioblastoma, undergoing nonglioma brain surgery, or in good health (not recorded which).

There are many counts of this clonotype. The chain carries TRBV20-1 and TRBJ2-2; the match to TRBD1 covers 8 bases. Per germline, CDR1 DFQATT and CDR2 SNEGSKA (reference sequence). With V trimmed by 3 bases and J by 8 bases, 8 bases remained unmatched. The CDR3 loop spans 14 amino acids. CDR3 nucleotide sequence: TGCAGTGCTAGGGGGCCAGGGGGCCCTGGGGAGCTGTTTTTT. This sequence encodes CSARGPGGPGELFF.

This clonotype has at least ten counts. V usage is TRBV10-3 and J usage is TRBJ1-2; D is unresolved. Trimming stripped 2 bases from V and 5 bases from J, with 9 bases between. This CDR3 has 13 residues. CDR1 is ENHRY and CDR2 is SYGVKD in the germline V gene. The CDR3 here is CAISEPSLYGYTF. DNA for the CDR3: TGTGCCATCAGTGAGCCTAGCTTGTATGGCTACACCTTC.

Turning to this clonotype: Being one base from a much bigger clone, this may be a read error. The genes are TRBV6-5 and TRBJ2-1; 9 nucleotides match TRBD2. The germline V gene has CDR1 MNHEY and CDR2 SVGAGI. The CDR3 totals 14 residues. As DNA, the CDR3 is TGTGCCAGCATTTACCCGGGACTAGCAAATGAGCAGTTCTTC. It translates to CASIYPGLANEQFF.

This clonotype was found many times. CDR3 region: CASFTGTSGYTDTQYF. The CDR3 region has the DNA TGCGCCAGCTTCACCGGGACTAGCGGCTACACAGATACGCAGTATTTT. The chain uses TRBV5-1 and TRBJ2-3, with 11 positions matching TRBD2. V trimming: 7 bases; J trimming: 2 bases; junction bases outside the gene matches: 9. This CDR3 contains 16 residues. Germline CDR1 SGHRS, CDR2 YFSETQ.

This clonotype has ten or more counts. V is TRBV6-6 and J is TRBJ2-3; 11 bases are a match to TRBD2. This CDR3 has 17 amino acids. The germline V gene encodes CDR1 MNHNY and CDR2 SVGAGI (reference sequence). Losses at the gene ends were 2 bases for V and 3 bases for J; bases not matched to a gene: 7. The CDR3 DNA reads TGTGCCAGCAGTTACGAGGTAGCGGGAGGGTTGACAGATACGCAGTATTTT. It encodes CASSYEVAGGLTDTQYF.

This clonotype has a count of ten or more. This chain uses TRBV6-1 with TRBJ1-2; maybe TRBD1 (5 bases). Trimming left V 6 bases short and J 7 bases short, with 12 bases between. Germline V gene data show CDR1 as MNHNS and CDR2 as SASEGT. The CDR3 extends over 12 amino acids. The CDR3 nucleotides read TGTGCCAGCAGCTACGAGGGGCTTGGCTACACCTTC. This gives the protein CASSYEGLGYTF.

The sample holds many counts of this clonotype. V and J are TRBV10-3 and TRBJ1-6; no reliable D call. CDR3 length equals 14 residues. The germline V gene has CDR1 ENHRY and CDR2 SYGVKD. Trimming took off 0 bases at V and 3 bases at J, with 3 bases between the two ends. This CDR3 reads CAISESGYNSPLHF. The CDR3 region has the DNA TGTGCCATCAGTGAGTCGGGCTATAATTCACCCCTCCACTTT.

The chain has TRBV5-1 and TRBJ2-3, with D possibly TRBD1 on 5 matching bases. The CDR3 is made up of 16 amino acids. Per germline, CDR1 SGHRS and CDR2 YFSETQ. Trimming removed 0 bases at V and 2 bases at J, with 13 bases between. The CDR3 DNA sequence: TGCGCCAGCAGCTTGGAGGGCAGGGATAACACAGATACGCAGTATTTT. This encodes CASSLEGRDNTDTQYF.

By sample fraction, this clonotype is medium-sized (0.01 to 0.1%). This rearrangement joins TRBV28 to TRBJ1-1; the D is unclear. The germline gives CDR1 MDHEN, CDR2 SYDVKM. The CDR3 covers 13 residues. V lost 6 bases to trimming and J lost 0 bases, with 8 bases between them. The CDR3 DNA reads as TGTGCCAGCAGGATCAGCATGAACACTGAAGCTTTCTTT. Its protein is CASRISMNTEAFF. The full variable domain, in which reference TRBV28 and TRBJ1-1 provide the parts outside the CDR3, is DVKVTQSSRYLVKRTGEKVFLECVQDMDHENMFWYRQDPGLGLRLIYFSYDVKMKEKGDIPEGYSVSREKKERFSLILESASTNQTSMYLCASRISMNTEAFFGQGTRLTVV.

This clonotype has a count of ten or more. This rearrangement joins TRBV19 to TRBJ2-7; D might be TRBD1 or TRBD2, each matching 5 bases. The ends were cut back, 5 bases at V and 3 bases at J, with 14 bases in the middle. This CDR3 is built from 14 residues. Germline CDR1 is LNHDA and CDR2 is SQIVND (reference sequence). CDR3 nucleotide sequence: TGTGCCAGTAGTCCGGGGCAGGTCATCTACGAGCAGTACTTC. Protein: CASSPGQVIYEQYF.

This clonotype was counted only a few times. The germline gene is not matched at one end of the junction; a read error may be the cause. V and J are TRBV7-6 and TRBJ2-5, with D possibly TRBD1 on 5 matching bases. The germline V gene has CDR1 SGHVS and CDR2 FNYEAQ. The CDR3 runs to 15 residues. The CDR3 DNA is TGTGCCAGCCGCTTGGGGTGGACACAACAAGAGACCCAGTACTTC. Translated, it gives CASRLGWTQQETQYF.

To note about this clonotype: Compared with germline, one end of the junction differs, possibly owing to a read error. This CDR3 reads CANSTGTIPYEQFF. CDR3 bases: TGCGCCAACAGCACCGGGACTATCCCATATGAGCAGTTCTTC. The chain links TRBV7-2 to TRBJ2-1; 7 bases align to TRBD2. CDR3 length: 14 residues. Germline V gene data show CDR1 as SGHTA and CDR2 as FQGNSA. Drawing the rest from reference TRBV7-2 and TRBJ2-1, the complete variable domain is GAGVSQSPSNKVTEKGKDVELRCDPISGHTALYWYRQSLGQGLEFLIYFQGNSAPDKSGLPSDRFSAERTGGSVSTLTIQRTQQEDSAVYLCANSTGTIPYEQFFGPGTRLTVL.

This clonotype occurred a few times. Germline is not matched at one junction end, which may reflect a read error. The V call is TRBV6-6, the J call TRBJ2-2; tentatively, D is TRBD2 (5 bases). CDR3 size: 18 residues. From germline, CDR1 is MNHNY and CDR2 SVGAGI (reference sequence). CDR3 amino acids: CASSYSGPSVTNTGELLF. As DNA, the CDR3 is TGTGCCAGCAGTTACTCCGGACCCTCCGTCACGAACACCGGGGAGCTGCTTTTT.

This clonotype was picked up a small number of times. Here the CDR3 reads CAISGGRADGEQYF. The CDR3 nucleotides are TGTGCCATCAGTGGGGGACGGGCGGATGGCGAGCAGTACTTC. The chain uses TRBV10-3 and TRBJ2-7; D tentatively reads TRBD1 or TRBD2 (5 bases each). V lost 4 bases to trimming and J lost 6 bases, with 16 bases between them. CDR3 length: 14 amino acids. Looked up from germline, CDR1 is ENHRY and CDR2 is SYGVKD.

This rearrangement joins TRBV12-5 to TRBJ1-5; D is ambiguous. The CDR3 is 12 amino acids. Germline loops: CDR1 LGHNT, CDR2 FRNRAP. V was cut by 4 bases and J by 6 bases, with 7 bases left in between. CDR3 DNA: TGTGCTAGTGGTTGGATAAGTCAGCCCCAGCATTTT. It specifies CASGWISQPQHF.

As for this clonotype: A read error may be the cause here, since a much bigger clone is one base away. The gene calls are TRBV7-2 and TRBJ1-1; 7 positions match TRBD1. The junction had 3 bases not matched to a gene; V was cut back by 8 bases and J by 3 bases. The CDR3 is made up of 12 amino acids. The V gene's germline CDR1 is SGHTA and CDR2 FQGNSA. This CDR3 is CASGTGDTEAFF. The DNA for the CDR3 is TGTGCCAGCGGCACAGGGGACACTGAAGCTTTCTTT.

Comments on this clonotype: It may be a read error: a sequence one base away is much more abundant. The chain employs TRBV19 and TRBJ2-6; 7 nucleotides match TRBD1. Germline values: CDR1 LNHDA, CDR2 SQIVND (reference sequence). This CDR3 has 15 residues. The CDR3 region has the DNA TGTGCCGGTAGTGACAGGGCGTCTGGGGCCAACGTCCTGACTTTC. As protein: CAGSDRASGANVLTF.

This clonotype was recorded at least ten times. This chain uses TRBV20-1 with TRBJ1-1; the D gene is possibly TRBD1 (6 bases). This CDR3 spans 13 amino acids. Germline V gene lookup returns CDR1 DFQATT and CDR2 SNEGSKA (reference sequence). V dropped 1 base and J dropped 0 bases, with 6 bases sitting between them. CDR3 loop: CSARGQVNTEAFF. The CDR3 DNA sequence: TGCAGTGCTAGAGGACAGGTGAACACTGAAGCTTTCTTT.

This clonotype showed up many times. CDR3 protein: CASSSPGTGVEGEQYF. CDR3 bases: TGTGCCAGCAGTTCTCCAGGGACAGGGGTCGAGGGCGAGCAGTACTTC. The genes are TRBV28 and TRBJ2-7; 10 positions agree with TRBD1. CDR3 length equals 16 residues. Germline V lookup: CDR1 MDHEN, CDR2 SYDVKM. With V trimmed by 4 bases and J by 6 bases, 12 bases remained unmatched.

This clonotype came up many times. This chain connects TRBV6-1 to TRBJ2-2, with D possibly matching TRBD1 (5 bases). CDR3 length equals 14 residues. V gave up 5 bases and J gave up 4 bases, with 11 bases separating them. Looked up from germline, CDR1 is MNHNS and CDR2 is SASEGT. This chain's CDR3 is CASSLDRTTGELFF. The CDR3 region has the DNA TGTGCCAGCAGTTTAGACAGAACCACCGGGGAGCTGTTTTTT.

Ten or more counts support this clonotype. This chain joins TRBV4-3 and TRBJ2-7; TRBD2 matches 9 bases. Germline V CDR1 and CDR2: LGHNA, YSLEER. Trimming took 3 bases from V and 0 from J; bases not matched to a gene: 6. This CDR3 comprises 16 residues. The CDR3 reads CASSQIAGDPSYEQYF. CDR3 nucleotides: TGCGCCAGCAGCCAGATAGCGGGAGACCCCTCCTACGAGCAGTACTTC.

About this clonotype itself: One base away lies a much larger clone, so this may be a sequencing read error. The chain joins TRBV27 to TRBJ1-2, with a tentative D call TRBD1 (6 bases). The CDR3 contains 14 residues. The V gene's germline CDR1 is MNHEY and CDR2 SMNVEV (reference sequence). The CDR3 DNA sequence: TGTACCAGCAGTTTATCCGGGGGCCTCTATGGCTACACCTTC. Translation gives CTSSLSGGLYGYTF.

This clonotype was detected many times. V and J are TRBV6-6 and TRBJ1-1; D is undetermined. Germline-derived CDR1 and CDR2 are MNHNY and SVGAGI (reference sequence). Trimming cost V 0 bases and J 4 bases, with 9 bases left between them. The CDR3 has 14 amino acids. The CDR3 region is CASSYSIASTEAFF. CDR3 sequence (DNA): TGTGCCAGCAGTTACTCTATTGCGAGCACTGAAGCTTTCTTT.

This clonotype was counted a few times. V and J are TRBV29-1 and TRBJ2-1; 10 positions agree with TRBD2. The germline V gene has CDR1 SQVTM and CDR2 ANQGSEA. CDR3 length: 14 amino acids. Losses at the gene ends were 3 bases for V and 6 bases for J; bases not matched to a gene: 5. CDR3 sequence: CSVEVSGGPNEQFF. The CDR3 DNA sequence: TGCAGCGTTGAGGTTAGCGGGGGGCCCAATGAGCAGTTCTTC.

For this clonotype: A read error is possible here, since a much larger clone lies one base away. The chain uses TRBV15 and TRBJ2-7, with a possible D match to TRBD1 (6 bases). The germline V gene has CDR1 LNHNV and CDR2 YYDKDF (reference sequence). The CDR3 runs to 12 residues. V dropped 0 bases and J dropped 12 bases, with 12 bases sitting between them. CDR3 in amino acids: CATSRDSGTRYF. CDR3 nucleotide sequence: TGTGCCACCAGCAGAGATTCCGGGACAAGGTACTTC.

This clonotype appeared a few times. A read error may be the cause here, since a much bigger clone is one base away. This is likely a read error, given that the CDR3 carries no conserved phenylalanine or tryptophan at its end. The rearrangement links TRBV24-1 to TRBJ2-3; D may be TRBD2 (6 bases). In germline, CDR1 is KGHDR, CDR2 SFDVKD. Trimming shortened V by 3 bases and J by 5 bases, and 14 bases separated the two germline ends. The CDR3 covers 15 residues. CDR3 loop: CATSDPSVDGDTQYL. The CDR3 region has the DNA TGTGCCACCAGTGATCCTAGCGTGGACGGAGATACGCAGTATCTT.